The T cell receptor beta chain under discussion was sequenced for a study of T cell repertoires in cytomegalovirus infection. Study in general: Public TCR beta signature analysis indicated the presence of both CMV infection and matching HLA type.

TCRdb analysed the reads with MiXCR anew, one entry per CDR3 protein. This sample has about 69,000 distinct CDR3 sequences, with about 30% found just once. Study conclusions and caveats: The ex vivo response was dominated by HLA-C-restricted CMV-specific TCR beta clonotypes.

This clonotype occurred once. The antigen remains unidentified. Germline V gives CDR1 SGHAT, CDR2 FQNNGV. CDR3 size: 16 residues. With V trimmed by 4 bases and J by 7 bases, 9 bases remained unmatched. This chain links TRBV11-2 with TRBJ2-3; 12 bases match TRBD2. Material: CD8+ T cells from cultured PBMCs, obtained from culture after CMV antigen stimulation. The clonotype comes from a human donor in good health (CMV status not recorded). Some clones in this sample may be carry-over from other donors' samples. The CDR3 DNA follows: TGTGCCAGCAGCTCGTACCCTAGCGGGGGGGCCCATACGCAGTATTTT. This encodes CASSSYPSGGAHTQYF.